This TCR beta chain was obtained from a study of chemoradiotherapy in HPV16-positive cancers. With regard to this clone: Its antigen is currently unknown.

The CDR3 runs 16 residues. Trimming at V came to 3 bases and at J to 1 base, leaving 4 bases not matched to a gene. In germline, CDR1 is LNHDA, CDR2 SQIVND (reference sequence). Sequenced by immunoSEQ multiplex PCR; TCRdb stores in-frame clones only, minus some. The data show 9,500 to 15,000 clones, about 90% seen once. General observations from the study: During treatment, candidate HPV-specific clones and E7-related motifs expanded in tumor. The functional HPV-specific definition rests on just a couple of HPV16-positive patients. For HPV16-positive patients, expanding HPV-responsive T cells associated with longer recurrence-free survival.

This specimen was taken from a patient who underwent chemoradiotherapy. The origin of this receptor is a human donor with HPV-associated anogenital cancer. V gene TRBV19 combines with J gene TRBJ2-2; 8 bases match TRBD2. DNA of the CDR3: TGTGCCAGTAGTATCCCCAGCGGGGGGAACACCGGGGAGCTGTTTTTT. Amino acids: CASSIPSGGNTGELFF.